These 32 T cell receptor beta chains came from one sample sequenced in a study of CD8 T cells in ankylosing spondylitis. Study results and caveats: Made up of eight highly homologous variants, a TCR beta motif appeared characteristic of ankylosing spondylitis blood.

TCRdb ran MiXCR on the 5' RACE reads and lists one entry per CDR3 protein. The data show some 840,000 distinct CDR3 sequences, 12% seen once. Their specific antigens are unknown. The specimen was blood, either unsorted or a sorted T cell fraction (not recorded which). These receptors all stem from a male donor with ankylosing spondylitis.

This sequence joins TRBV25-1 and TRBJ2-5, with TRBD2 matching 7 bases. In germline, CDR1 is MGHDK, CDR2 SYGVNS. V lost 4 bases, J lost 4 bases, and 15 bases stayed unmatched. There are 17 residues in the CDR3. The CDR3 loop reads CASSAWGRGRAGETQYF. For the CDR3, the DNA is TGTGCCAGCAGTGCTTGGGGGAGAGGGAGGGCCGGAGAGACCCAGTACTTC.

The chain carries TRBV27 and TRBJ2-6; no clear D. Trimming shortened V by 7 bases and J by 0 bases, and 13 bases separated the two germline ends. The CDR3 has 16 residues. The germline V gene has CDR1 MNHEY and CDR2 SMNVEV (reference sequence). CDR3 sequence reads: CASTLTYRSGANVLTF. The CDR3 nucleotides read TGTGCCAGCACCCTGACTTATCGCTCTGGGGCCAACGTCCTGACTTTC.

The V call is TRBV6-5, the J call TRBJ1-5; D ambiguous. The germline V gene has CDR1 MNHEY and CDR2 SVGAGI. The CDR3 loop spans 17 amino acids. V was pared by 3 bases and J by 0 bases, with 15 bases between. CDR3 nucleotides: TGTGCCAGCAGTTATCGGGTCAGCCTTTATAGCAATCAGCCCCAGCATTTT. It codes for CASSYRVSLYSNQPQHF.

This rearrangement joins TRBV10-2 to TRBJ2-3, with a tentative D call TRBD1 (6 bases). There are 19 residues in the CDR3. The germline gives CDR1 WSHSY, CDR2 SAAADI. V lost 0 bases, J lost 0 bases, and 19 bases lay in between. CDR3 protein: CASSESKWGRPSSTDTQYF. The CDR3 bases are TGCGCCAGCAGTGAGTCGAAGTGGGGGCGGCCTTCTAGCACAGATACGCAGTATTTT.

This clonotype was observed at least ten times. The chain is built from TRBV15 and TRBJ1-2; 9 nucleotides agree with TRBD1. Germline loops: CDR1 LNHNV, CDR2 YYDKDF (reference sequence). The CDR3 extends over 15 amino acids. Losses at the gene ends were 3 bases for V and 3 bases for J; bases not matched to a gene: 5. CDR3 sequence (DNA): TGTGCCACCAGCAGTACCGGGACAGGGCACTATGGCTACACCTTC. This codes for CATSSTGTGHYGYTF.

This clonotype was observed a few times. The chain uses TRBV12-3 or TRBV12-4 and TRBJ1-5; tentative D call: TRBD1 (5 bases). The CDR3 loop spans 15 amino acids. The germline V and J ends were trimmed by 6 bases and 9 bases, with 21 bases remaining between them. CDR3: CASRRLGPEVGPQHF. The CDR3, as DNA: TGTGCCAGCAGGCGATTGGGACCGGAGGTTGGGCCCCAGCATTTT.

This clonotype has at least ten counts. The J gene is TRBJ2-1, the V gene TRBV5-1, with 9 bases lining up with TRBD2. V was clipped by 1 base and J by 8 bases; unmatched bases: 7. Germline-derived CDR1 and CDR2 are SGHRS and YFSETQ. This CDR3 is built from 15 residues. CDR3 protein: CASSLKREDMYEQFF. The CDR3, as DNA: TGCGCCAGCAGCTTGAAGCGGGAGGATATGTATGAGCAGTTCTTC.

The rearrangement uses TRBV7-2 and TRBJ1-5, with a possible D match to TRBD1 (5 bases). Deletions cut 1 base from V and 8 bases from J, with 15 bases between. This CDR3 is 15 amino acids long. From germline, CDR1 is SGHTA and CDR2 FQGNSA. In DNA, the CDR3 is TGTGCCAGCAGCTTAGGAGGGCAGGGTAACGAGCCCCAGCATTTT. This gives the protein CASSLGGQGNEPQHF.

This clonotype was seen a handful of times. This rearrangement joins TRBV15 to TRBJ1-5; D perhaps matches TRBD1 (6 bases). Germline V gives CDR1 LNHNV, CDR2 YYDKDF (reference sequence). Between the trimmed V and J ends, which lost 0 bases and 6 bases, there was a span of 12 bases. CDR3 length: 15 residues. CDR3 sequence: CATSRDGQSAQPQHF. DNA for the CDR3: TGTGCCACCAGCAGAGACGGACAGAGCGCTCAGCCCCAGCATTTT.

The chain joins TRBV4-3 to TRBJ1-5; tentative D call: TRBD1 (5 bases). The germline gives CDR1 LGHNA, CDR2 YSLEER. There are 15 residues in the CDR3. The V and J ends lost 3 bases and 0 bases respectively, with 9 bases between them. In DNA form, the CDR3 reads TGCGCCAGCAGCCAGAGGAGGGGTAGCAATCAGCCCCAGCATTTT. Encoded protein: CASSQRRGSNQPQHF.

This clonotype was observed a few times. V gene TRBV6-1 combines with J gene TRBJ2-2; the D is unclear. This CDR3 contains 14 residues. Germline V gene lookup returns CDR1 MNHNS and CDR2 SASEGT. V shed 5 bases and J shed 5 bases, with 12 bases lying between them. CDR3: CASSTPPWTGELFF. The CDR3 nucleotides read TGTGCCAGCAGTACCCCCCCGTGGACCGGGGAGCTGTTTTTT.

The J gene is TRBJ2-1, the V gene TRBV20-1, with 7 nucleotides matching TRBD2. The length of the CDR3 is 15 residues. Trimming took 0 bases from V and 7 from J; bases not matched to a gene: 9. Looked up from germline, CDR1 is DFQATT and CDR2 is SNEGSKA (reference sequence). In DNA form, the CDR3 reads TGCAGTGCTAGAGACTGGGGGGGACCAGCGAATGAGCAGTTCTTC. Translation gives CSARDWGGPANEQFF.

This clonotype was seen only a few times. The rearrangement joins TRBV29-1 to TRBJ1-4; D gene uncertain. Germline CDR1 and CDR2: SQVTM and ANQGSEA. The CDR3 extends over 14 amino acids. V was shortened by 7 bases and J by 0 bases, with 12 bases between the two germline ends. The CDR3 reads CSGLGPATNEKLFF. CDR3 DNA sequence: TGCAGCGGTCTAGGCCCTGCAACTAATGAAAAACTGTTTTTT. Full variable domain (outside the CDR3, taken from reference TRBV29-1 and TRBJ1-4): SAVISQKPSRDICQRGTSLTIQCQVDSQVTMMFWYRQQPGQSLTLIATANQGSEATYESGFVIDKFPISRPNLTFSTLTVSNMSPEDSSIYLCSGLGPATNEKLFFGSGTQLSVL.

This chain connects TRBV24-1 to TRBJ2-7; no firm D call. CDR3 size: 13 residues. Germline values: CDR1 KGHDR, CDR2 SFDVKD. The V end lost 7 bases, the J end lost 5 bases, and 14 bases lay between the germline ends. CDR3 region: CATSPMSGDEQYF. The CDR3 coding sequence is TGTGCCACCAGCCCGATGTCGGGTGACGAGCAGTACTTC.

The J gene is TRBJ2-2, the V gene TRBV5-1; 8 bases are shared with TRBD2. The germline CDR1 and CDR2 sequences are SGHRS and YFSETQ. V lost 5 bases and J lost 16; bases outside the gene matches: 13. There are 13 residues in the CDR3. The DNA of the CDR3 is TGCGCCAGCAGTCCTCAGGACGCCGGGGGGGCGTTTTTT. Its protein is CASSPQDAGGAFF. The complete variable domain, with remaining parts taken from reference TRBV5-1 and TRBJ2-2, reads KAGVTQTPRYLIKTRGQQVTLSCSPISGHRSVSWYQQTPGQGLQFLFEYFSETQRNKGNFPGRFSGRQFSNSRSEMNVSTLELGDSALYLCASSPQDAGGAFFGEGSRLTVL.

The chain links TRBV20-1 to TRBJ1-2, with TRBD1 as a possible D gene (5 bases). The length of the CDR3 is 13 residues. The ends were cut back, 6 bases at V and 4 bases at J, with 15 bases in the middle. Germline V gives CDR1 DFQATT, CDR2 SNEGSKA (reference sequence). The CDR3 sequence is CSARGGLSYGYTF. As DNA, the CDR3 is TGCAGTGCCCGGGGGGGACTGAGCTATGGCTACACCTTC.

This clonotype was detected only a few times. The genes are TRBV20-1 and TRBJ1-2, with D perhaps matching TRBD1 (6 bases). CDR1 DFQATT and CDR2 SNEGSKA come from the germline V gene (reference sequence). V dropped 7 bases and J dropped 4 bases, with 7 bases sitting between them. The CDR3 is 10 amino acids. This chain's CDR3 is CSGGGYGYTF. The CDR3 nucleotides read TGCAGTGGAGGGGGCTATGGCTACACCTTC.

This clonotype was counted ten times or more. The chain links TRBV20-1 to TRBJ1-1; TRBD1 matches 10 bases. The CDR3 has 15 residues. Unmatched junction bases numbered 7, after V lost 5 bases and J lost 1 base. Germline values: CDR1 DFQATT, CDR2 SNEGSKA (reference sequence). DNA for the CDR3: TGCAGTGCTCGGGACAGGGGTTGGGGGAACACTGAAGCTTTCTTT. The encoded protein is CSARDRGWGNTEAFF.

This clonotype was counted only a few times. The chain combines TRBV25-1 with TRBJ2-2; D might be TRBD1 (5 bases). The germline V gene encodes CDR1 MGHDK and CDR2 SYGVNS. With 6 bases removed from V and 5 bases from J, the gap between germline ends came to 22 bases. This CDR3 has 17 residues. CDR3 sequence: CASSPTWAAQGTGELFF. The DNA for the CDR3 is TGTGCCAGCAGCCCGACGTGGGCGGCCCAGGGAACCGGGGAGCTGTTTTTT.

This clonotype has ten or more counts. This chain uses TRBV2 with TRBJ1-1; no reliable D call. Trimming pared 4 bases from V and 6 bases from J, leaving 9 bases between. Germline V gene sequence: CDR1 SNHLY, CDR2 FYNNEI. This CDR3 comprises 12 residues. CDR3 loop: CASSGSGAEAFF. For the CDR3, the DNA is TGTGCCAGCAGTGGTTCCGGGGCTGAAGCTTTCTTT.

The gene calls are TRBV11-1 and TRBJ2-7, with 8 bases that match TRBD1. Germline values: CDR1 SGHAT, CDR2 FQDESV (reference sequence). V was pared by 5 bases and J by 5 bases, with 8 bases of the junction left unmatched. This CDR3 is built from 14 residues. The CDR3 here is CASSPDRAPDEQYF. The DNA of the CDR3 is TGTGCCAGCAGCCCGGACAGGGCACCCGACGAGCAGTACTTC. Together with reference TRBV11-1 and TRBJ2-7, the CDR3 gives the full variable domain: EAEVAQSPRYKITEKSQAVAFWCDPISGHATLYWYRQILGQGPELLVQFQDESVVDDSQLPKDRFSAERLKGVDSTLKIQPAELGDSAMYLCASSPDRAPDEQYFGPGTRLTVT.

The chain is built from TRBV7-8 and TRBJ2-5; D is possibly TRBD2 (5 bases). Per the germline V gene, CDR1 is SGHVS and CDR2 is FQNEAQ. This CDR3 comprises 14 residues. The V end lost 6 bases, the J end lost 7 bases, and 18 bases lay between the germline ends. CDR3 coding DNA: TGTGCCAGCAGACAACCGGGATCCTGGGGGACCCAGTACTTC. As protein: CASRQPGSWGTQYF.

The chain has TRBV20-1 and TRBJ1-2, with TRBD1 matching over 8 bases. The CDR3 loop spans 14 amino acids. Per germline, CDR1 DFQATT and CDR2 SNEGSKA (reference sequence). J gave up 5 bases and V 1 base, and 6 bases lay outside the gene matches. CDR3 in DNA: TGCAGTGCTAGAGGTCCGGGACAGGTATATGGCTACACCTTC. Translating gives CSARGPGQVYGYTF.

This chain links TRBV5-1 with TRBJ2-3; either TRBD1 or TRBD2 may supply D (5 bases each). Trimming removed 3 bases from V and 5 bases from J, with 16 bases in between. This CDR3 is 15 amino acids long. The germline CDR1 and CDR2 sequences are SGHRS and YFSETQ. Here the CDR3 reads CASSSLGTAGDTQYF. The CDR3 region has the DNA TGCGCCAGCAGCTCATTAGGGACCGCGGGAGATACGCAGTATTTT. The complete variable domain, with remaining parts taken from reference TRBV5-1 and TRBJ2-3, reads KAGVTQTPRYLIKTRGQQVTLSCSPISGHRSVSWYQQTPGQGLQFLFEYFSETQRNKGNFPGRFSGRQFSNSRSEMNVSTLELGDSALYLCASSSLGTAGDTQYFGPGTRLTVL.

In this sample, this clonotype turned up many times. The chain joins TRBV7-2 to TRBJ1-1; D remains ambiguous. CDR3 length: 14 amino acids. Trimming stripped 7 bases from V and 5 bases from J, with 17 bases between. CDR1 and CDR2 from the germline V gene are SGHTA and FQGNSA. CDR3 protein: CASNLLGGLTEAFF. The DNA of the CDR3 is TGTGCCAGCAACCTCTTGGGAGGGTTAACTGAAGCTTTCTTT.

The J gene is TRBJ2-1, the V gene TRBV19; TRBD2 matches at 7 bases. The trim removed 9 bases at V and 0 bases at J, leaving 8 bases unmatched. The CDR3 extends over 15 amino acids. Germline-derived CDR1 and CDR2 are LNHDA and SQIVND (reference sequence). The CDR3 coding sequence is TGTGCCAGCAGCTCCCGCGGGGGCTCCTACAATGAGCAGTTCTTC. This encodes CASSSRGGSYNEQFF. Supplemented by reference TRBV19 and TRBJ2-1, the full variable domain reads DGGITQSPKYLFRKEGQNVTLSCEQNLNHDAMYWYRQDPGQGLRLIYYSQIVNDFQKGDIAEGYSVSREKKESFPLTVTSAQKNPTAFYLCASSSRGGSYNEQFFGPGTRLTVL.

With regard to this clonotype: The junction does not match germline at one end; this may be a read error. V gene TRBV20-1 combines with J gene TRBJ2-7; the D gene is possibly TRBD1 (5 bases). Germline V gives CDR1 DFQATT, CDR2 SNEGSKA (reference sequence). The CDR3 consists of 13 residues. CDR3 protein: CSATRQSSYEQYF. The CDR3 nucleotides are TGCAGCGCTACTCGACAGAGCTCCTACGAGCAGTACTTC.

In its sample, this clonotype was seen many times. In DNA form, the CDR3 reads TGCAGTGCTAGAGATTTTCGGGGAGCGGGTGAAGCTTTCTTT. This translates into CSARDFRGAGEAFF. The chain couples TRBV20-1 to TRBJ1-1; unclear D gene. V gave up 0 bases and J gave up 7 bases, with 15 bases separating them. CDR3 length: 14 amino acids. CDR1 DFQATT and CDR2 SNEGSKA come from the germline V gene (reference sequence).

This clonotype was observed a handful of times. The chain employs TRBV20-1 and TRBJ2-1, with 8 bases identical to TRBD1. Trimming took 3 bases from V and 8 from J; bases not matched to a gene: 6. The CDR3 consists of 13 residues. Germline V gives CDR1 DFQATT, CDR2 SNEGSKA (reference sequence). The CDR3 sequence: CSASRDRNHEQFF. The CDR3 region has the DNA TGCAGTGCTAGCCGGGACAGGAACCATGAGCAGTTCTTC.

Notes on this clonotype: Since the CDR3 does not end with the conserved phenylalanine or tryptophan, this likely comes from a read error. This rearrangement joins TRBV18 to TRBJ2-7; D is unclear. CDR1 is KGHSH, CDR2 LQKENI, per germline. The CDR3 contains 13 residues. The V gene lost 4 bases and the J gene lost 2 bases, with 9 bases spanning the gap. This CDR3 is CASSQNRAYEQYL. CDR3 DNA sequence: TGTGCCAGCTCACAAAACAGAGCCTACGAGCAGTACCTC.

This clonotype was detected many times. This chain joins TRBV12-3 or TRBV12-4 and TRBJ1-2, with D possibly matching TRBD1 (5 bases). The V end lost 5 bases, the J end lost 0 bases, and 7 bases lay between the germline ends. The CDR3 covers 13 residues. CDR3 region: CASSGGANYGYTF. Here the CDR3 DNA reads TGTGCCAGCAGTGGGGGAGCTAACTATGGCTACACCTTC.

This clonotype was recorded a few times. The V and J genes are TRBV7-3 and TRBJ2-3; 8 nucleotides agree with TRBD2. The V and J ends lost 5 bases and 5 bases, in that order; junction bases with no gene match: 9. The CDR3 contains 15 residues. CDR1 and CDR2 from the germline V gene are SGHTA and FQGTGA. CDR3 sequence: CASSPGAGVKDTQYF. The CDR3 nucleotides are TGTGCCAGCAGCCCAGGAGCGGGGGTTAAAGATACGCAGTATTTT. Variable domain in full (rest from reference TRBV7-3 and TRBJ2-3): GAGVSQTPSNKVTEKGKYVELRCDPISGHTALYWYRQSLGQGPEFLIYFQGTGAADDSGLPNDRFFAVRPEGSVSTLKIQRTERGDSAVYLCASSPGAGVKDTQYFGPGTRLTVL.